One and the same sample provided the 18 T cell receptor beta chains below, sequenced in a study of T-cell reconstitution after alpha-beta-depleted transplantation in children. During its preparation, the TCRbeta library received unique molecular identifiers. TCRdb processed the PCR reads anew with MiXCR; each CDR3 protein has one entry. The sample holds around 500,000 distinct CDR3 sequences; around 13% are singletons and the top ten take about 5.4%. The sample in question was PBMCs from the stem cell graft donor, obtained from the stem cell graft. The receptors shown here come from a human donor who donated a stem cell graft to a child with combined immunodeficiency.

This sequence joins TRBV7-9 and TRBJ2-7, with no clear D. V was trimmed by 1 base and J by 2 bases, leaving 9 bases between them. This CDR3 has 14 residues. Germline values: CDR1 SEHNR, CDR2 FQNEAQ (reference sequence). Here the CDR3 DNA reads TGTGCCAGCAGCTTAGGGGCCAGCCCCTACGAGCAGTACTTC. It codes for CASSLGASPYEQYF.

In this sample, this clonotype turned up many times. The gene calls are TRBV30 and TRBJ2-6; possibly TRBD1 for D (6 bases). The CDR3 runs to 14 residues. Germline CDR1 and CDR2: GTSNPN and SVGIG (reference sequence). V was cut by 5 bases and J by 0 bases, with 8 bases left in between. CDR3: CAWAGDSGANVLTF. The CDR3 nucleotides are TGTGCCTGGGCAGGGGACTCTGGGGCCAACGTCCTGACTTTC.

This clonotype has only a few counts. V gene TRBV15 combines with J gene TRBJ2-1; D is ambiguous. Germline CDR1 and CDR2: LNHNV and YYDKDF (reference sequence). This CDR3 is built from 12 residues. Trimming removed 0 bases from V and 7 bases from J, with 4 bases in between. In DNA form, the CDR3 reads TGTGCCACCAGCAGAGATGGGAATGAGCAGTTCTTC. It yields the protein CATSRDGNEQFF.

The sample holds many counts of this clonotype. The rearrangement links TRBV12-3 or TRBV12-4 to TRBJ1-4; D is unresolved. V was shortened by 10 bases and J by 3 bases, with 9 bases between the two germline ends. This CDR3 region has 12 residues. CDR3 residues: CATHGSNEKLFF. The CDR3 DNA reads TGTGCCACCCACGGGTCTAATGAAAAACTGTTTTTT.

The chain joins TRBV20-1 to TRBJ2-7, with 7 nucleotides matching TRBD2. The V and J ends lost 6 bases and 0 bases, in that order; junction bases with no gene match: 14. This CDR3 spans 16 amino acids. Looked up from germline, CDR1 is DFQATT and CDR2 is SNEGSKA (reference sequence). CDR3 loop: CSASALRGGSSYEQYF. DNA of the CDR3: TGCAGTGCGTCTGCCCTGAGGGGCGGGAGCTCCTACGAGCAGTACTTC.

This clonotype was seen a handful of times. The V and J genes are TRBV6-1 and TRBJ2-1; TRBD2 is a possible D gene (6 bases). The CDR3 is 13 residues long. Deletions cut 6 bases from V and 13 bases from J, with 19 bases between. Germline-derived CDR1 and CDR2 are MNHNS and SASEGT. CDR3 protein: CASRWGVEASQFF. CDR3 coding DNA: TGTGCCAGCAGATGGGGGGTTGAGGCTAGCCAGTTCTTC.

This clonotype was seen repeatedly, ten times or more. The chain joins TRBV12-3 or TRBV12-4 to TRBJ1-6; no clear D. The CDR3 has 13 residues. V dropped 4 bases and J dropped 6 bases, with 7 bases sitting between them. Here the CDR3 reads CASSWGGNSPLHF. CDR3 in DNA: TGTGCCAGCAGTTGGGGTGGTAATTCACCCCTCCACTTT.

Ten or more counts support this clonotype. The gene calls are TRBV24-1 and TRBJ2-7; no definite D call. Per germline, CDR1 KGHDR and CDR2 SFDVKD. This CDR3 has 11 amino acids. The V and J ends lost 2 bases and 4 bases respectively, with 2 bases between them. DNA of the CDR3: TGTGCCACCAGTGATTCTTACGAGCAGTACTTC. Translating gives CATSDSYEQYF.

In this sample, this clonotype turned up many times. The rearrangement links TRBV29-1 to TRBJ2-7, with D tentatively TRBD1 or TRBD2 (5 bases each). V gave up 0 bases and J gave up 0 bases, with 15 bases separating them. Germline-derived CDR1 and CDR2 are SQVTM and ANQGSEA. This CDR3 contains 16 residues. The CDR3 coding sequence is TGCAGCGTTGAAGATCTCGGTAAGGGGAGCTCCTACGAGCAGTACTTC. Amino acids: CSVEDLGKGSSYEQYF.

DNA of the CDR3: TGTGCCATCAGTGAGACCGGACAGCCATCTGGGGCCAACGTCCTGACTTTC. Translating gives CAISETGQPSGANVLTF. This chain links TRBV10-3 with TRBJ2-6; tentative D call: TRBD1 (6 bases). Trimming pared 2 bases from V and 1 base from J, leaving 12 bases between. Germline V gene sequence: CDR1 ENHRY, CDR2 SYGVKD. The CDR3 is 17 residues long.

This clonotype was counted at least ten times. In DNA form, the CDR3 reads TGTGCCAGCAGCGTAGGGGTAAGCTCCTACGAGCAGTACTTC. Protein: CASSVGVSSYEQYF. The chain has TRBV9 and TRBJ2-7; D gene unclear. V gave up 0 bases and J gave up 0 bases, with 7 bases separating them. The V gene's germline CDR1 is SGDLS and CDR2 YYNGEE. The CDR3 has 14 amino acids.

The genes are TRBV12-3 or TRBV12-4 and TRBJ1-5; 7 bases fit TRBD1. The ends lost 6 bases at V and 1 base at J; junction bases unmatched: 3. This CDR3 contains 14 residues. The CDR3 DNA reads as TGTGCCAGCAGAGGGGGACAGAGCAATCAGCCCCAGCATTTT. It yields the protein CASRGGQSNQPQHF.

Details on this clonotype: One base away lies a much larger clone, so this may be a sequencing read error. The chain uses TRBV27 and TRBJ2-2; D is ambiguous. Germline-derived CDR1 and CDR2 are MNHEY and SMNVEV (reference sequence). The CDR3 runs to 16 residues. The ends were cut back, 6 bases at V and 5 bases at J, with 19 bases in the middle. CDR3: CASSPKGQPGTGELFF. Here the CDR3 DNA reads TGTGCCAGCAGCCCGAAGGGCCAGCCCGGGACCGGGGAGCTGTTTTTT.

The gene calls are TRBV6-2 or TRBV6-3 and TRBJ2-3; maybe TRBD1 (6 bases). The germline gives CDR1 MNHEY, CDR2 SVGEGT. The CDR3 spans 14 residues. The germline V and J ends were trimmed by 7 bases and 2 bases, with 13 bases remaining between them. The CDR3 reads CASTLQGITDTQYF. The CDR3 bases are TGTGCCAGCACCTTACAGGGAATCACAGATACGCAGTATTTT.

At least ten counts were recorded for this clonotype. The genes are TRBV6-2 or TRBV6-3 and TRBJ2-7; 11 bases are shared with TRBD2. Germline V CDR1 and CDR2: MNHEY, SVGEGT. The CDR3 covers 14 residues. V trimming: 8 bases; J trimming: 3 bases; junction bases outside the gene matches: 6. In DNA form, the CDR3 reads TGTGCCAGCTCTAGCGGGAGGATTCTCTACGAGCAGTACTTC. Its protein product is CASSSGRILYEQYF.

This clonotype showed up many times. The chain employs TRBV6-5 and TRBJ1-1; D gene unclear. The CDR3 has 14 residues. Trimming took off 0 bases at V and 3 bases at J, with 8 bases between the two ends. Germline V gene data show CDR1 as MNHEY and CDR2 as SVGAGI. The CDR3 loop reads CASSYSYFHTEAFF. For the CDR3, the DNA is TGTGCCAGCAGTTACTCGTACTTCCACACTGAAGCTTTCTTT.

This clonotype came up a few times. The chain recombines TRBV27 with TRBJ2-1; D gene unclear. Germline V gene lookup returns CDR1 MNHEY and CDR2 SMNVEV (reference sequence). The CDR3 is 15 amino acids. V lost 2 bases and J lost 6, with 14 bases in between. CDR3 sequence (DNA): TGTGCCAGCAGTTTAGGAGTTTCTAGGCTCAATGAGCAGTTCTTC. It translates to CASSLGVSRLNEQFF.

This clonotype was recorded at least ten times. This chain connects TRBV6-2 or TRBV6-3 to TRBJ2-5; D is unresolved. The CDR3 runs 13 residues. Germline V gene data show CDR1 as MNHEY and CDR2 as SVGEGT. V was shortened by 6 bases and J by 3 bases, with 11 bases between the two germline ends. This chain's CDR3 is CASSSTEEETQYF. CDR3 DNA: TGTGCCAGCAGCTCGACGGAAGAAGAGACCCAGTACTTC.